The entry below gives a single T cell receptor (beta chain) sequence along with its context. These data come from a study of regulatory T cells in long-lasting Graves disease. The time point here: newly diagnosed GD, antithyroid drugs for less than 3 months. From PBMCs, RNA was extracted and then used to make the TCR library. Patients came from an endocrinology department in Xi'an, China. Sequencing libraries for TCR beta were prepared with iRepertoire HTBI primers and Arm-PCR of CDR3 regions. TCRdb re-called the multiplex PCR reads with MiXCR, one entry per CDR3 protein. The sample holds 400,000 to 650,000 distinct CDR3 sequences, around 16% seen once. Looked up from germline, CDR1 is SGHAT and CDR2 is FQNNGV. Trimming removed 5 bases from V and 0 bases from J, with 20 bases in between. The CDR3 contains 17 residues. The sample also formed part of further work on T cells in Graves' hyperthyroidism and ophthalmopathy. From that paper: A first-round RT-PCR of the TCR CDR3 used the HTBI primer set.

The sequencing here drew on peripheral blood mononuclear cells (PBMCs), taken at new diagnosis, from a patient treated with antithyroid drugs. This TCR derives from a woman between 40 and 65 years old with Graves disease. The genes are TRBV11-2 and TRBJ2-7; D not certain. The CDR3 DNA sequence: TGTGCCAGCAGCCAAGAACGACCAGTCACGAGCTCCTACGAGCAGTACTTC. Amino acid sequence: CASSQERPVTSSYEQYF.